A selection of T cell receptor beta chains follows, all from one sample in a study of control samples from healthy donors and cancer patients. Produced via immunoSEQ multiplex PCR; TCRdb's table is partial and in-frame only. This sample has tens of thousands of clones; roughly 91% occur once, and the top ten carry approximately 16%. Sequencing was performed on blood. Receptor source: a man aged 45-60 years in good health. The CDR3 runs from the conserved cysteine through the conserved F or W. Fields, in order: D gene, clone size, V gene, CDR3 length, J gene, CDR3 DNA, CDR3 protein. The D gene is left open where the match is weak. Size is stated for part of the rows, as once, few or many counts, or as a class when the clone is expanded.

D gene: NA
clone size: NA
V gene: TRBV27
CDR3 length: 15
J gene: TRBJ1-2
CDR3 DNA: TGTGCCAGCAGGATGTCGGGGCTAAGGGACTATGGCTACACCTTC
CDR3 protein: CASRMSGLRDYGYTF

D gene: NA
clone size: NA
V gene: TRBV6-5
CDR3 length: 14
J gene: TRBJ1-1
CDR3 DNA: TGTGCCAGCAGTCACGGACGGGGGGGGACTGAAGCTTTCTTT
CDR3 protein: CASSHGRGGTEAFF

D gene: TRBD1
clone size: NA
V gene: TRBV5-1
CDR3 length: 17
J gene: TRBJ1-4
CDR3 DNA: TGCGCCAGCAGCTTGGCCATATCCGGGACAGGGGGCCAAAAACTGTTTTTT
CDR3 protein: CASSLAISGTGGQKLFF

D gene: TRBD1
clone size: NA
V gene: TRBV7-9
CDR3 length: 16
J gene: TRBJ2-3
CDR3 DNA: TGTGCCAGCAGCTTAGGGGCAGGGGGCTTGGGAGATACGCAGTATTTT
CDR3 protein: CASSLGAGGLGDTQYF

D gene: NA
clone size: NA
V gene: TRBV18
CDR3 length: 14
J gene: TRBJ1-5
CDR3 DNA: TGTGCCAGCTCGACAATGGGGGGACTCGCCCCCCAGCATTTT
CDR3 protein: CASSTMGGLAPQHF

D gene: NA
clone size: NA
V gene: TRBV6-5
CDR3 length: 13
J gene: TRBJ1-1
CDR3 DNA: TGTGCCAGCAGTTACACCTACATAACTGAAGCTTTCTTT
CDR3 protein: CASSYTYITEAFF

D gene: NA
clone size: NA
V gene: TRBV20-1
CDR3 length: 11
J gene: TRBJ1-3
CDR3 DNA: TGCAGTGCTGCCAGAGGAAACACCATATATTTT
CDR3 protein: CSAARGNTIYF

D gene: NA
clone size: NA
V gene: TRBV11-2
CDR3 length: 13
J gene: TRBJ1-1
CDR3 DNA: TGTGCCAGCAGCTTAGAGATGAACACTGAAGCTTTCTTT
CDR3 protein: CASSLEMNTEAFF

D gene: NA
clone size: NA
V gene: TRBV19
CDR3 length: 14
J gene: TRBJ1-1
CDR3 DNA: TGTGCCAGTCATCGATATAACATGTACACTGAAGCTTTCTTT
CDR3 protein: CASHRYNMYTEAFF

D gene: NA
clone size: NA
V gene: TRBV25-1
CDR3 length: 15
J gene: TRBJ1-1
CDR3 DNA: TGTGCCAGCAGTGAATACGGGGGAATGAGGACTGAAGCTTTCTTT
CDR3 protein: CASSEYGGMRTEAFF

D gene: NA
clone size: NA
V gene: TRBV24-1
CDR3 length: 13
J gene: TRBJ2-7
CDR3 DNA: TGTGCCACCAGTGATCCTTCAACCTACGAGCAGTACTTC
CDR3 protein: CATSDPSTYEQYF

D gene: NA
clone size: NA
V gene: TRBV19
CDR3 length: 13
J gene: TRBJ1-4
CDR3 DNA: TGTGCCAGCCAAGCCACAACTAATGAAAAACTGTTTTTT
CDR3 protein: CASQATTNEKLFF

D gene: NA
clone size: NA
V gene: TRBV19
CDR3 length: 11
J gene: TRBJ2-1
CDR3 DNA: TGTGCCAGTAGTCTTGGGACAGAGCAGTTCTTC
CDR3 protein: CASSLGTEQFF

D gene: TRBD1
clone size: once
V gene: TRBV6-1
CDR3 length: 15
J gene: TRBJ1-2
CDR3 DNA: TGTGCCAGCAGTGAATCCAGGACAGGGGCCTATGGCTACACCTTC
CDR3 protein: CASSESRTGAYGYTF

D gene: NA
clone size: NA
V gene: TRBV11-1
CDR3 length: 15
J gene: TRBJ2-2
CDR3 DNA: TGTGCCAGCAGCTTAGACAGGTCAAAGACCGGGGAGCTGTTTTTT
CDR3 protein: CASSLDRSKTGELFF

D gene: NA
clone size: NA
V gene: TRBV5-6
CDR3 length: 16
J gene: TRBJ2-7
CDR3 DNA: TGTGCCAGCAGCTTGGTCGGGAGCAGCTTCTCCTACGAGCAGTACTTC
CDR3 protein: CASSLVGSSFSYEQYF

D gene: TRBD1
clone size: NA
V gene: TRBV19
CDR3 length: 15
J gene: TRBJ1-4
CDR3 DNA: TGTGCCAGTATCCCCTCAAGGGGGCGCGAAGAAAAACTGTTTTTT
CDR3 protein: CASIPSRGREEKLFF

D gene: NA
clone size: NA
V gene: TRBV12-3/TRBV12-4
CDR3 length: 13
J gene: TRBJ1-1
CDR3 DNA: TGTGCCAGCAGTTTTATCGGGAACACTGAAGCTTTCTTT
CDR3 protein: CASSFIGNTEAFF

D gene: NA
clone size: NA
V gene: TRBV6-5
CDR3 length: 13
J gene: TRBJ1-1
CDR3 DNA: TGTGCCAGCACTCAGGGATTGAACACTGAAGCTTTCTTT
CDR3 protein: CASTQGLNTEAFF

D gene: NA
clone size: NA
V gene: TRBV7-9
CDR3 length: 14
J gene: TRBJ2-4
CDR3 DNA: TGTGCCGTCGGGGACGTGGGTGCCAAAAACATTCAGTACTTC
CDR3 protein: CAVGDVGAKNIQYF

D gene: NA
clone size: NA
V gene: TRBV19
CDR3 length: 17
J gene: TRBJ2-3
CDR3 DNA: TGTGCCAGTAGTATAAAAAGGGACACCGTTGTAAGGGTCACGCAGTATTTT
CDR3 protein: CASSIKRDTVVRVTQYF

D gene: TRBD1
clone size: once
V gene: TRBV14
CDR3 length: 18
J gene: TRBJ2-7
CDR3 DNA: TGTGCCAGCAGCCAAGTATACGACGCCGGACAGGGGCTCATGGAGCAGTACTTC
CDR3 protein: CASSQVYDAGQGLMEQYF

D gene: NA
clone size: few
V gene: TRBV30
CDR3 length: 16
J gene: TRBJ2-7
CDR3 DNA: TGTGCCTGGAAAGGGGGACGCTTGGAGAGCTCCTACGAGCAGTACTTC
CDR3 protein: CAWKGGRLESSYEQYF

D gene: NA
clone size: NA
V gene: TRBV19
CDR3 length: 14
J gene: TRBJ1-5
CDR3 DNA: TGTGCCAGTAACGGACAAGGGGGCAATCAGCCCCAGCATTTT
CDR3 protein: CASNGQGGNQPQHF

D gene: NA
clone size: NA
V gene: TRBV19
CDR3 length: 15
J gene: TRBJ1-2
CDR3 DNA: TGTGCCAGTAGTGCAGGCCAGGGCGCCCTTGGAGGCTACACCTTC
CDR3 protein: CASSAGQGALGGYTF

D gene: TRBD1
clone size: NA
V gene: TRBV6-5
CDR3 length: 14
J gene: TRBJ1-6
CDR3 DNA: TGTGCCAGCAGTTTTAGAAGGGGGCTCTCACCCCTCCACTTT
CDR3 protein: CASSFRRGLSPLHF

D gene: NA
clone size: NA
V gene: TRBV6-5
CDR3 length: 14
J gene: TRBJ1-3
CDR3 DNA: TGTGCCAGCAGTTTACAGGGTTCTGGAAACACCATATATTTT
CDR3 protein: CASSLQGSGNTIYF

D gene: NA
clone size: NA
V gene: TRBV11-2
CDR3 length: 14
J gene: TRBJ2-4
CDR3 DNA: TGTGCCAGCAGTCACGAGGACCGAAAAAACATTCAGTACTTC
CDR3 protein: CASSHEDRKNIQYF

D gene: TRBD2
clone size: NA
V gene: TRBV4-2
CDR3 length: 17
J gene: TRBJ2-3
CDR3 DNA: TGTGCCAGCAGCCCCCTGCGCGGTAGCGGGGACGAGGATACGCAGTATTTT
CDR3 protein: CASSPLRGSGDEDTQYF

D gene: TRBD1
clone size: NA
V gene: TRBV5-1
CDR3 length: 16
J gene: TRBJ1-4
CDR3 DNA: TGCGCCAGCAGCTTTGACAGGGTTACAGCTAATGAAAAACTGTTTTTT
CDR3 protein: CASSFDRVTANEKLFF

D gene: NA
clone size: NA
V gene: TRBV2
CDR3 length: 13
J gene: TRBJ1-4
CDR3 DNA: TGTGCCAGCAGATGGACTTCCGGAGAAAAACTGTTTTTT
CDR3 protein: CASRWTSGEKLFF

D gene: TRBD1
clone size: NA
V gene: TRBV10-3
CDR3 length: 15
J gene: TRBJ2-2
CDR3 DNA: TGTGCCATCAGCCTGACAGGGGCGAACACCGGGGAGCTGTTTTTT
CDR3 protein: CAISLTGANTGELFF